The rows below give T cell receptor beta chains drawn from one sample of a study of cytomegalovirus exposure and HLA in healthy donors. Sequencing used immunoSEQ multiplex PCR; TCRdb keeps in-frame clones, though not all of them. The sample contains 150,000 or so clones, 60% to 80% of which appear only once. Source material: PBMCs. The receptors stem from a female donor in good health and CMV-seronegative. Each CDR3 is given with its conserved first and last residue. The order of the fields is V gene, D gene, J gene, clone size, CDR3 DNA, CDR3 protein. A D gene is named only where the DNA matches it firmly. Clone size is stated in some rows and not others, as once, few, many or a class when expanded.

v_call: TRBV9
d_call: NA
j_call: TRBJ2-1
clone_size: NA
cdr3_nt: TGTGCCAGCAGCCTTCGAGTGGGCGATGAGCAGTTCTTC
cdr3_aa: CASSLRVGDEQFF

v_call: TRBV5-3
d_call: TRBD2
j_call: TRBJ2-7
clone_size: once
cdr3_nt: TGTGCCAGAAGCCCGGGGACTAGCGGGCACCAGTACTTC
cdr3_aa: CARSPGTSGHQYF

v_call: TRBV2
d_call: TRBD2
j_call: TRBJ2-2
clone_size: NA
cdr3_nt: TGTGCCAGCAAGCGGGAGTCGACCGGGGAGCTGTTTTTT
cdr3_aa: CASKRESTGELFF

v_call: TRBV7-9
d_call: NA
j_call: TRBJ2-2
clone_size: once
cdr3_nt: TGTGCCAGCAGCTTAGTGTTGCGCGCCGAGTCAGGTATCGGGGAGCTGTTTTTT
cdr3_aa: CASSLVLRAESGIGELFF

v_call: TRBV5-1
d_call: NA
j_call: TRBJ1-4
clone_size: NA
cdr3_nt: TGCGCCAGCAGCTTGGTGATCGAGAGTGAAAAACTGTTTTTT
cdr3_aa: CASSLVIESEKLFF

v_call: TRBV9
d_call: NA
j_call: TRBJ1-4
clone_size: NA
cdr3_nt: TGTGCCAGCAGCGTAGATGGCAGGGGAGGGGAAAAACTGTTTTTT
cdr3_aa: CASSVDGRGGEKLFF

v_call: TRBV7-3
d_call: TRBD1
j_call: TRBJ2-2
clone_size: NA
cdr3_nt: TGTGCCAGCAGCTCTCAGACAGGGGCGAACACCGGGGAGCTGTTTTTT
cdr3_aa: CASSSQTGANTGELFF

v_call: TRBV27
d_call: TRBD1
j_call: TRBJ1-2
clone_size: NA
cdr3_nt: TGTGCCAGCAGTCCCCACCCCGGACAGGGGGCGCTTGGCTACACCTTC
cdr3_aa: CASSPHPGQGALGYTF

v_call: TRBV7-9
d_call: NA
j_call: TRBJ1-1
clone_size: NA
cdr3_nt: TGTGCCAGCAGTTCACAGGGCTGGACTGAAGCTTTCTTT
cdr3_aa: CASSSQGWTEAFF

v_call: TRBV4-2
d_call: NA
j_call: TRBJ2-6
clone_size: few
cdr3_nt: TGTGCCAGCAGCCAAGAGGGGGCCCCAGGTGGGGCCAACGTCCTGACTTTC
cdr3_aa: CASSQEGAPGGANVLTF

v_call: TRBV11-2
d_call: TRBD2
j_call: TRBJ2-7
clone_size: many
cdr3_nt: TGTGCCAGCAGCGAGATGGGGGGGGAGCAGTACTTC
cdr3_aa: CASSEMGGEQYF

v_call: TRBV4-3
d_call: NA
j_call: TRBJ2-2
clone_size: NA
cdr3_nt: TGCGCCAGCAGCCAACGGGTGTCCGGGGAGCTGTTTTTT
cdr3_aa: CASSQRVSGELFF

v_call: TRBV11-2
d_call: TRBD1
j_call: TRBJ2-7
clone_size: NA
cdr3_nt: TGTGCCAGCAGCTTAGGGGGGACAGGGTCCTCCTACGAGCAGTACTTC
cdr3_aa: CASSLGGTGSSYEQYF

v_call: TRBV2
d_call: NA
j_call: TRBJ1-1
clone_size: NA
cdr3_nt: TGTGCCAGCAGTGAAGCGGAGGCGGGTGAAGCTTTCTTT
cdr3_aa: CASSEAEAGEAFF

v_call: TRBV4-3
d_call: NA
j_call: TRBJ1-5
clone_size: NA
cdr3_nt: TGCGCCAGCAGCCAAGCGTTGTCGGAGCTCGGAGCCCAGCATTTT
cdr3_aa: CASSQALSELGAQHF

v_call: TRBV5-1
d_call: NA
j_call: TRBJ2-5
clone_size: NA
cdr3_nt: TGCGCCAGCAGCTTGGCCGGCAGGTCGTTGGTCGAGACCCAGTACTTC
cdr3_aa: CASSLAGRSLVETQYF

v_call: TRBV28
d_call: NA
j_call: TRBJ1-5
clone_size: once
cdr3_nt: TGTGCCAGCAGTTTGGGCAGATCGACTCAGCCCCAGCATTTT
cdr3_aa: CASSLGRSTQPQHF

v_call: TRBV6-1
d_call: TRBD1
j_call: TRBJ2-7
clone_size: NA
cdr3_nt: TGTGCCAGCTACAGGGGACGGACGATCTTTTACGAGCAGTACTTC
cdr3_aa: CASYRGRTIFYEQYF

v_call: TRBV14
d_call: NA
j_call: TRBJ2-7
clone_size: NA
cdr3_nt: TGTGCCAGCAGCCAAGCCGACCGTGGAGAACAGTACTTC
cdr3_aa: CASSQADRGEQYF

v_call: TRBV5-4
d_call: NA
j_call: TRBJ1-1
clone_size: NA
cdr3_nt: TGTGCCAGCCTACTAAGGGGAGCGGGCACTGAAGCTTTCTTT
cdr3_aa: CASLLRGAGTEAFF

v_call: TRBV7-9
d_call: NA
j_call: TRBJ2-3
clone_size: NA
cdr3_nt: TGTGCCAGCAGCTTAGGACTTCCCAGCACAGATACGCAGTATTTT
cdr3_aa: CASSLGLPSTDTQYF

v_call: TRBV5-6
d_call: TRBD2
j_call: TRBJ2-5
clone_size: NA
cdr3_nt: TGTGCCAGCACCCGCGGGACTAGCGGAATTTTGGAAGAGACCCAGTACTTC
cdr3_aa: CASTRGTSGILEETQYF

v_call: TRBV7-9
d_call: NA
j_call: TRBJ1-5
clone_size: NA
cdr3_nt: TGTGCCAGCAGCTCACAGGGTGATCAGCCCCAGCAGTTT
cdr3_aa: CASSSQGDQPQQF

v_call: TRBV18
d_call: NA
j_call: TRBJ2-3
clone_size: NA
cdr3_nt: TGTGCCAGCTCACCAGACGAGGGATCTAGCACAGATACGCAGTATTTT
cdr3_aa: CASSPDEGSSTDTQYF

v_call: TRBV7-9
d_call: TRBD1
j_call: TRBJ1-4
clone_size: NA
cdr3_nt: TGTGCCAGCAGCTTACGGACAGGGAGGATGTTTTTT
cdr3_aa: CASSLRTGRMFF

v_call: TRBV2
d_call: NA
j_call: TRBJ2-2
clone_size: few
cdr3_nt: TGTGCCAGCAAATTAGCATTCGGGGCCGGGGAGCTGTTTTTT
cdr3_aa: CASKLAFGAGELFF

v_call: TRBV7-3
d_call: NA
j_call: TRBJ2-1
clone_size: NA
cdr3_nt: TGTGCCAGCAGCTTAAGGGGGGTATACAATGAGCAGTTCTTC
cdr3_aa: CASSLRGVYNEQFF

v_call: TRBV4-1
d_call: TRBD1
j_call: TRBJ1-1
clone_size: few
cdr3_nt: TGCGCCAGCAGCCATAACAGGGGTGAGGCTTTCTTT
cdr3_aa: CASSHNRGEAFF

v_call: TRBV7-8
d_call: NA
j_call: TRBJ2-7
clone_size: NA
cdr3_nt: TGTGCCAGCAGCGTAGAGAGGGAGCAGTACTTC
cdr3_aa: CASSVEREQYF

v_call: TRBV5-6
d_call: TRBD1
j_call: TRBJ1-4
clone_size: NA
cdr3_nt: TGTGCCAGCAGCCCCGGACAGGGAAGGTTCGGTGAAAAACTGTTTTTT
cdr3_aa: CASSPGQGRFGEKLFF

v_call: TRBV5-6
d_call: TRBD2
j_call: TRBJ2-7
clone_size: NA
cdr3_nt: TGTGCCAGCAGCTTGTGGGCAGGGAGGGAGTCCTACGAGCAGTACTTC
cdr3_aa: CASSLWAGRESYEQYF

v_call: TRBV6-5
d_call: NA
j_call: TRBJ2-7
clone_size: NA
cdr3_nt: TGTGCCAGCAGTTACGACACACATACATCCTACGAGCAGTACTTC
cdr3_aa: CASSYDTHTSYEQYF

v_call: TRBV7-2
d_call: NA
j_call: TRBJ2-3
clone_size: NA
cdr3_nt: TGTGCCAGCAGCTTACTGGAGCTAGATACGCAGTATTTT
cdr3_aa: CASSLLELDTQYF

v_call: TRBV6-6
d_call: NA
j_call: TRBJ2-1
clone_size: NA
cdr3_nt: TGTGCCAGCAGTTACAGGAGTAACAATGAGCAGTTCTTC
cdr3_aa: CASSYRSNNEQFF